The 26 T cell receptor beta chains below were found in one sample sequenced in a study of cytomegalovirus exposure and HLA in healthy donors. Primers: 60 Vbeta forward and 13 Jbeta reverse. Here immunoSEQ multiplex PCR was the method, and the copy in TCRdb shows in-frame clones only, minus some. The sample gives roughly 89,000 clones, 65% to 85% of which show up once; approximately 2% is in the top ten. Sequencing was done on a sample of PBMCs. All receptors come from a young man in good health and CMV-seronegative.

This chain joins TRBV5-1 and TRBJ1-4; TRBD1 agrees at 8 bases. Germline trimming cut 4 bases from V and 4 bases from J; bases unmatched to any gene: 3. Germline-derived CDR1 and CDR2 are SGHRS and YFSETQ. The CDR3 sequence is 14 residues long. CDR3 protein: CASSRTGLNEKLFF. In DNA form, the CDR3 reads TGCGCCAGCAGCCGGACAGGGCTTAATGAAAAACTGTTTTTT.

This clone was counted only a few times. The chain recombines TRBV10-3 with TRBJ1-2; D might be TRBD1 (6 bases). Germline V gene lookup returns CDR1 ENHRY and CDR2 SYGVKD. The CDR3 totals 13 residues. Trimming took 2 bases from V and 6 from J, leaving 10 bases between them. The DNA for the CDR3 is TGTGCCATCAGTGAGCACGGACAGCATGGCTACACCTTC. Its protein is CAISEHGQHGYTF.

The chain links TRBV11-1 to TRBJ1-4; no clear D gene. V lost 4 bases to trimming and J lost 8 bases, with 17 bases between them. This CDR3 contains 15 residues. Germline V gives CDR1 SGHAT, CDR2 FQDESV (reference sequence). As DNA, the CDR3 is TGTGCCAGCAGCTATGGCGGCAGACTCAACGAAAAACTGTTTTTT. Translation: CASSYGGRLNEKLFF.

The V and J genes are TRBV5-6 and TRBJ2-4; D perhaps matches TRBD1 (5 bases). From germline, CDR1 is SGHDT and CDR2 YYEEEE. The CDR3 covers 16 residues. V lost 4 bases, J lost 6 bases, and 20 bases lay in between. The CDR3 protein is CASSPSGSTDLNIQYF. CDR3 in DNA: TGTGCCAGCAGCCCCTCGGGCTCGACAGATCTAAACATTCAGTACTTC.

For the CDR3, the DNA is TGCGCCAGCAGCTTGGCAAGCCTTAGCGTCGGTGACACCGGGGAGCTGTTTTTT. Translating gives CASSLASLSVGDTGELFF. The rearrangement joins TRBV5-1 to TRBJ2-2; tentative D call: TRBD2 (5 bases). The CDR3 length is 18 residues. V lost 0 bases and J 3 bases, leaving 18 bases between the germline ends. Germline V gene data show CDR1 as SGHRS and CDR2 as YFSETQ. The full variable domain, with the rest looked up from reference TRBV5-1 and TRBJ2-2, is KAGVTQTPRYLIKTRGQQVTLSCSPISGHRSVSWYQQTPGQGLQFLFEYFSETQRNKGNFPGRFSGRQFSNSRSEMNVSTLELGDSALYLCASSLASLSVGDTGELFFGEGSRLTVL.

The chain joins TRBV6-5 to TRBJ1-2, with 7 bases identical to TRBD1. The V and J ends lost 6 bases and 2 bases, in that order; junction bases with no gene match: 6. CDR1 is MNHEY, CDR2 SVGAGI, per germline. The CDR3 length is 14 residues. This CDR3 is CASRRDSFNYGYTF. In nucleotides, the CDR3 is TGTGCCAGCAGACGGGACAGCTTCAACTATGGCTACACCTTC.

V and J are TRBV7-2 and TRBJ2-1; the match to TRBD2 covers 7 bases. This CDR3 contains 15 residues. The germline V gene has CDR1 SGHTA and CDR2 FQGNSA. Trimming took 3 bases from V and 3 from J; bases not matched to a gene: 5. CDR3 nucleotides: TGTGCCAGCAGCTTGGGCGGGGGAAACTACAATGAGCAGTTCTTC. Translating it yields CASSLGGGNYNEQFF.

The chain combines TRBV7-3 with TRBJ2-7, with no clear D. Per germline, CDR1 SGHTA and CDR2 FQGTGA. CDR3 length: 13 residues. V shed 3 bases and J shed 2 bases, with 8 bases lying between them. In nucleotides, the CDR3 is TGTGCCAGCAGCTTCGGCAGCGCCTACGAGCAGTACTTC. The encoded protein is CASSFGSAYEQYF.

As DNA, the CDR3 is TGTGCCAGCAGTGAAGCGTGGGAGTACCCGAACACTGAAGCTTTCTTT. It is translated as CASSEAWEYPNTEAFF. This chain links TRBV6-1 with TRBJ1-1; D is undetermined. Trimming shortened V by 0 bases and J by 1 base, and 12 bases separated the two germline ends. This CDR3 has 16 amino acids. Germline CDR1 MNHNS, CDR2 SASEGT.

This chain links TRBV2 with TRBJ2-7, with TRBD1 identical over 7 bases. The CDR3 consists of 14 residues. Per the germline V gene, CDR1 is SNHLY and CDR2 is FYNNEI. V was clipped by 7 bases and J by 3 bases; unmatched bases: 9. CDR3 nucleotide sequence: TGTGCCAGCACCTCTAGGACAGGCCACTACGAGCAGTACTTC. Its protein is CASTSRTGHYEQYF. The full variable domain, with the rest looked up from reference TRBV2 and TRBJ2-7, is EPEVTQTPSHQVTQMGQEVILRCVPISNHLYFYWYRQILGQKVEFLVSFYNNEISEKSEIFDDQFSVERPDGSNFTLKIRSTKLEDSAMYFCASTSRTGHYEQYFGPGTRLTVT.

The chain joins TRBV30 to TRBJ1-5; 8 nucleotides agree with TRBD1. The CDR3 is made up of 16 amino acids. The ends lost 2 bases at V and 2 bases at J; junction bases unmatched: 8. CDR1 GTSNPN and CDR2 SVGIG come from the germline V gene (reference sequence). The CDR3 loop reads CAWSRTGTGGNQPQHF. The CDR3 nucleotides read TGTGCCTGGAGTCGGACAGGGACGGGTGGCAATCAGCCCCAGCATTTT. Together with reference TRBV30 and TRBJ1-5, the CDR3 gives the full variable domain: SQTIHQWPATLVQPVGSPLSLECTVEGTSNPNLYWYRQAAGRGLQLLFYSVGIGQISSEVPQNLSASRPQDRQFILSSKKLLLSDSGFYLCAWSRTGTGGNQPQHFGDGTRLSIL.

This rearrangement joins TRBV5-1 to TRBJ1-1; 9 bases align to TRBD1. Trimming cost V 4 bases and J 3 bases; bases outside gene matches: 4. CDR1 and CDR2 from the germline V gene are SGHRS and YFSETQ. This CDR3 spans 14 amino acids. The CDR3 coding sequence is TGCGCCAGCAGCCAGGGACAGGGCTACACTGAAGCTTTCTTT. Its protein product is CASSQGQGYTEAFF.

J is TRBJ1-4 and V is TRBV10-3, with D possibly TRBD1 on 6 matching bases. V was cut by 6 bases and J by 12 bases, with 11 bases left in between. The CDR3 is 11 amino acids. The germline CDR1 and CDR2 sequences are ENHRY and SYGVKD. CDR3 coding DNA: TGTGCCATCAGGCAGGGGACGGAACTGTTTTTT. Encoded protein: CAIRQGTELFF.

J is TRBJ1-1 and V is TRBV5-4; 7 nucleotides agree with TRBD1. Trimming took 1 base from V and 5 from J; bases not matched to a gene: 11. Germline V gene sequence: CDR1 SGHNT, CDR2 YYREEE (reference sequence). The CDR3 has 16 residues. The CDR3 loop reads CASSLTQGVVGTEAFF. The CDR3 DNA reads TGTGCCAGCAGCTTGACGCAGGGGGTGGTAGGGACTGAAGCTTTCTTT. Filled out from reference TRBV5-4 and TRBJ1-1, the complete variable domain reads ETGVTQSPTHLIKTRGQQVTLRCSSQSGHNTVSWYQQALGQGPQFIFQYYREEENGRGNFPPRFSGLQFPNYSSELNVNALELDDSALYLCASSLTQGVVGTEAFFGQGTRLTVV.

This sequence joins TRBV30 and TRBJ2-4, with 8 bases that match TRBD1. Germline CDR1 and CDR2: GTSNPN and SVGIG (reference sequence). The J segment lost 7 bases and the V segment lost 3 bases, leaving 17 bases of the junction unmatched. This CDR3 has 17 residues. CDR3 sequence (DNA): TGTGCCTGGAGCGTCCGGGACAGGTCACCCGGGACTAACATTCAGTACTTC. It specifies CAWSVRDRSPGTNIQYF.

This clone was observed once. This chain links TRBV7-8 with TRBJ1-5, with D maybe TRBD1 (5 bases). Germline V gives CDR1 SGHVS, CDR2 FQNEAQ. This CDR3 contains 14 residues. V lost 5 bases and J lost 4, with 12 bases in between. CDR3 nucleotides: TGTGCCAGCAGCCGCGTGCAGGGAAATCAGCCCCAGCATTTT. This sequence encodes CASSRVQGNQPQHF.

In its sample, this clone was seen a few times. V is TRBV6-4 and J is TRBJ2-1, with 10 bases lining up with TRBD2. V was clipped by 2 bases and J by 8 bases; unmatched bases: 9. The CDR3 has 16 amino acids. CDR1 is MRHNA and CDR2 is SNTAGT in the germline V gene. CDR3 residues: CASSDRPSGGGDEQFF. Here the CDR3 DNA reads TGTGCCAGCAGTGACCGCCCTAGCGGGGGCGGAGATGAGCAGTTCTTC.

The chain employs TRBV9 and TRBJ1-1; D is unresolved. CDR3 length: 13 amino acids. The V end was cut by 4 bases, the J end by 4 bases, with 11 bases between. The germline CDR1 and CDR2 sequences are SGDLS and YYNGEE. For the CDR3, the DNA is TGTGCCAGCAGCCTGGAGCTAACCACTGAAGCTTTCTTT. The encoded protein is CASSLELTTEAFF.

This rearrangement joins TRBV6-1 to TRBJ1-2; possibly TRBD1 for D (5 bases). The CDR3 spans 16 residues. Germline V gene data show CDR1 as MNHNS and CDR2 as SASEGT. V dropped 3 bases and J dropped 8 bases, with 22 bases sitting between them. The CDR3 DNA follows: TGTGCCAGCAGTGACGGACAATCCCCCCGCTTTTGGGGCTACACCTTC. Its translation: CASSDGQSPRFWGYTF.

CDR3 region: CASSPTSGGPTDTQYF. As DNA, the CDR3 is TGCGCCAGCAGTCCGACTAGCGGGGGGCCCACAGATACGCAGTATTTT. The V gene is TRBV10-1, the J gene TRBJ2-3; 13 bases are a match to TRBD2. Trimming took 5 bases from V and 2 from J; bases not matched to a gene: 4. The germline gives CDR1 WNHNN, CDR2 SYGVQD (reference sequence). The CDR3 runs 16 residues.

This chain joins TRBV13 and TRBJ1-5; D call uncertain. This CDR3 contains 13 residues. From germline, CDR1 is PRHDT and CDR2 FYEKMQ (reference sequence). The ends were cut back, 5 bases at V and 4 bases at J, with 9 bases in the middle. The CDR3 bases are TGTGCCAGCAGCCCCCGTAAAAATCAGCCCCAGCATTTT. The encoded protein is CASSPRKNQPQHF.

J is TRBJ2-7 and V is TRBV4-2; TRBD1 agrees at 10 bases. CDR1 is LGHNA, CDR2 YNFKEQ, per germline. The V and J ends lost 3 bases and 5 bases, in that order; junction bases with no gene match: 10. This CDR3 region has 16 residues. The CDR3: CASSQAPGTGEDEQYF. The CDR3 nucleotides are TGTGCCAGCAGCCAGGCCCCCGGGACAGGGGAGGACGAGCAGTACTTC.

The J gene is TRBJ1-1, the V gene TRBV5-5; D is unresolved. The CDR3 totals 13 residues. Trimming shortened V by 5 bases and J by 4 bases, and 12 bases separated the two germline ends. CDR1 SGHKS and CDR2 YYEKEE come from the germline V gene (reference sequence). Written as DNA, the CDR3 is TGTGCCAGCAGTTCCCTCCCAGGCACTGAAGCTTTCTTT. The encoded protein is CASSSLPGTEAFF.

The J gene is TRBJ1-4, the V gene TRBV7-6, with a tentative D call TRBD1 (6 bases). V was cut by 1 base and J by 6 bases, with 15 bases left in between. Germline values: CDR1 SGHVS, CDR2 FNYEAQ. The CDR3 is 16 amino acids. The CDR3 nucleotides are TGTGCCAGCAGCTTAGGAACGAACAGGGTATATGAAAAACTGTTTTTT. Protein: CASSLGTNRVYEKLFF.

The chain recombines TRBV2 with TRBJ2-1, with 15 bases identical to TRBD2. V was clipped by 2 bases and J by 6 bases; unmatched bases: 14. CDR3 length: 20 amino acids. In germline, CDR1 is SNHLY, CDR2 FYNNEI. The DNA for the CDR3 is TGTGCCAGCAGTGAACCTCTCGGACAGCCGGGACTAGCGGGGGGCAATGAGCAGTTCTTC. Protein: CASSEPLGQPGLAGGNEQFF.

CDR3 bases: TGTGCCAGTGGTAAGGACATCTATAGCAATCAGCCCCAGCATTTT. The encoded protein is CASGKDIYSNQPQHF. The rearrangement uses TRBV19 and TRBJ1-5, with D possibly being TRBD1 (5 bases). Germline V gene data show CDR1 as LNHDA and CDR2 as SQIVND (reference sequence). There are 15 residues in the CDR3. V shed 8 bases and J shed 0 bases, with 14 bases lying between them.